This T cell receptor beta chain was identified in a study of blood T cell repertoires in COVID-19. Study details: The United States, Italy and Spain were the sources of the acute and convalescent COVID-19 samples.

Per the study methods: For nucleated cells, counts were estimated from reference gene primer amplification. Using immunoSEQ multiplex PCR, the repertoire was profiled, and TCRdb retains in-frame clones only, with some absent. D and trimming come from the DNA, and the V and J calls and clone size come from that table. The profile shows tens of thousands of clones, around 92% of them singletons. This clone showed up just once. Per the germline V gene, CDR1 is SGHAT and CDR2 is FQNNGV. V shed 5 bases, J shed 3 bases, and the junction held 13 bases outside the gene matches. The CDR3 is 17 amino acids. The V and J genes are TRBV11-2 and TRBJ2-7; 10 positions agree with TRBD1. The material sequenced was peripheral blood. The source is an elderly woman with acute or convalescent COVID-19. CDR3 coding DNA: TGTGCCAGCAGCCCTAGGACAGGGGGAATAGCTAACTACGAGCAGTACTTC. As protein: CASSPRTGGIANYEQYF. The complete variable domain, with remaining parts taken from reference TRBV11-2 and TRBJ2-7, reads EAGVAQSPRYKIIEKRQSVAFWCNPISGHATLYWYQQILGQGPKLLIQFQNNGVVDDSQLPKDRFSAERLKGVDSTLKIQPAKLEDSAVYLCASSPRTGGIANYEQYFGPGTRLTVT.